This TCR beta chain was identified in a study of vaccination effects on CD4 cells after COVID-19. Trimming cost V 0 bases and J 8 bases, with 15 bases left between them. The CDR3 contains 15 residues. Germline V gives CDR1 SGDLS, CDR2 YYNGEE. Antigen-specific CD4+ T cells expanded by the ViraFEST assay with viral peptide pools were then sequenced. Scientists isolated CD4+ T cells after an approximately 9-day culture period ended. Each vaccine recipient was nucleocapsid antibody negative and had no prior SARS-CoV-2 infection. Data came from immunoSEQ multiplex PCR; TCRdb stores just in-frame clones and leaves some out. This table has about 24,000 clones, 65% to 80% appearing once. In the case of this clone: Antigen: not known.

The TCR was taken from a human donor who received a COVID-19 vaccine. Sequenced material: CD4+ T cells from PBMCs cultured with HCoV-NL63 spike peptides, taken before COVID-19 vaccination. The rearrangement uses TRBV9 and TRBJ2-1; D is uncertain. DNA of the CDR3: TGTGCCAGCAGCGTAGGGGTAGGCGGCTTTTATGAGCAGTTCTTC. Translation: CASSVGVGGFYEQFF. Together with reference TRBV9 and TRBJ2-1, the CDR3 gives the full variable domain: DSGVTQTPKHLITATGQRVTLRCSPRSGDLSVYWYQQSLDQGLQFLIQYYNGEERAKGNILERFSAQQFPDLHSELNLSSLELGDSALYFCASSVGVGGFYEQFFGPGTRLTVL.